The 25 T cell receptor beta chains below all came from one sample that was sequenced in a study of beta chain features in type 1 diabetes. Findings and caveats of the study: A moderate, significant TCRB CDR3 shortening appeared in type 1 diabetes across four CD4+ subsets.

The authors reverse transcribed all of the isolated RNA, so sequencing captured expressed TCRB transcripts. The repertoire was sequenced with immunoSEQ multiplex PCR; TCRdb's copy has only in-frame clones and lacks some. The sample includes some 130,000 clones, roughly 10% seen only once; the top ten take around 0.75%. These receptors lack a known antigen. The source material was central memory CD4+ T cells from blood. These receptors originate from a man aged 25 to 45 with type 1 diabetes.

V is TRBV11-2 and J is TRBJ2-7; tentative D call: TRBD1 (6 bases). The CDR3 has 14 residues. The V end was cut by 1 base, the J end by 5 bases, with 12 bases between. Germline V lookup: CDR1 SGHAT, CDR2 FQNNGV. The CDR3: CASSLGGTKDEQYF. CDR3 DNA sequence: TGTGCCAGCAGCTTAGGGGGGACAAAGGACGAGCAGTACTTC. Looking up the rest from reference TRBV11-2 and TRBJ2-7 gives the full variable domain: EAGVAQSPRYKIIEKRQSVAFWCNPISGHATLYWYQQILGQGPKLLIQFQNNGVVDDSQLPKDRFSAERLKGVDSTLKIQPAKLEDSAVYLCASSLGGTKDEQYFGPGTRLTVT.

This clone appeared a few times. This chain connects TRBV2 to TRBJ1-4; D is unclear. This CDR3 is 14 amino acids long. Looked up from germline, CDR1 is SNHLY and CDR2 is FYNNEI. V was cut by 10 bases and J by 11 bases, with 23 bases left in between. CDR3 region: CATHLERRPKKLFF. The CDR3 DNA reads TGTGCCACCCACCTGGAGAGAAGACCTAAGAAACTGTTTTTT.

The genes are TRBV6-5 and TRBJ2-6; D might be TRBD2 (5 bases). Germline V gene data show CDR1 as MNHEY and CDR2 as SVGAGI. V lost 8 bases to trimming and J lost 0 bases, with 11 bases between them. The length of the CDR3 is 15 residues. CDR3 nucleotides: TGTGCCAGCGGAGGTACCTCCTCTGGGGCCAACGTCCTGACTTTC. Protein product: CASGGTSSGANVLTF.

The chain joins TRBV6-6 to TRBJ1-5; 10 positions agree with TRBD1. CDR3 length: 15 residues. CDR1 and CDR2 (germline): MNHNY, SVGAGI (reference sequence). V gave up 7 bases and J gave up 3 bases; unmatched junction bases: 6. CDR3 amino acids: CASTLGTGDNQPQHF. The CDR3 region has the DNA TGTGCCAGCACGCTTGGGACAGGGGACAATCAGCCCCAGCATTTT.

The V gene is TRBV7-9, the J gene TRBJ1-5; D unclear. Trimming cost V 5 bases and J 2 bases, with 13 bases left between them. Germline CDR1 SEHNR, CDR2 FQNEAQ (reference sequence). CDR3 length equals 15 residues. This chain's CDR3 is CASSPEGVGNQPQHF. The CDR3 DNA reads TGTGCCAGCAGCCCCGAGGGAGTGGGCAATCAGCCCCAGCATTTT. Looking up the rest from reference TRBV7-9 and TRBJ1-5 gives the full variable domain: DTGVSQNPRHKITKRGQNVTFRCDPISEHNRLYWYRQTLGQGPEFLTYFQNEAQLEKSRLLSDRFSAERPKGSFSTLEIQRTEQGDSAMYLCASSPEGVGNQPQHFGDGTRLSIL.

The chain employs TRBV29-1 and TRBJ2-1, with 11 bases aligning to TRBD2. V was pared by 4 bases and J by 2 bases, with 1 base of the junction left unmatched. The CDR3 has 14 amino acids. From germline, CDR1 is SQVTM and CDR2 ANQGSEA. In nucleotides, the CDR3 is TGCAGCGTTGGACTAGCGGGGACCTACAATGAGCAGTTCTTC. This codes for CSVGLAGTYNEQFF.

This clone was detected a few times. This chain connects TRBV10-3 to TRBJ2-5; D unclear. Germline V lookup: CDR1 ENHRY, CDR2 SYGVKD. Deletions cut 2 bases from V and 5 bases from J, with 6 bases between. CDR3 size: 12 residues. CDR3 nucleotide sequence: TGTGCCATCAGTGAGGGTGCGGAGACCCAGTACTTC. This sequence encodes CAISEGAETQYF.

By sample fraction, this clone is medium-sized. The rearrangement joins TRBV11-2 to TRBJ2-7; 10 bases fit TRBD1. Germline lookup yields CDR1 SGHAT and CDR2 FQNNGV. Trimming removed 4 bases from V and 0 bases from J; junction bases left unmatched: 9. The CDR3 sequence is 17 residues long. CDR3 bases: TGTGCCAGCAGCTCGGAGGCGGACAGGGGGAGCTCCTACGAGCAGTACTTC. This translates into CASSSEADRGSSYEQYF.

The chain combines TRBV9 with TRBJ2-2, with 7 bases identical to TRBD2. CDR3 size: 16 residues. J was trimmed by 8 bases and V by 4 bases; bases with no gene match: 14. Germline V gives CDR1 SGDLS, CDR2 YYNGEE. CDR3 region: CASSFYSGLSGGELFF. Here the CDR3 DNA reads TGTGCCAGCAGCTTCTACTCGGGACTATCGGGGGGGGAGCTGTTTTTT.

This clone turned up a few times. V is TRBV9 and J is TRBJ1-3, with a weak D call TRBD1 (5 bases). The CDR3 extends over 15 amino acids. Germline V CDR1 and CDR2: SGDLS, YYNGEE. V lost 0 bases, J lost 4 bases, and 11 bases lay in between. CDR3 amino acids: CASSVVGGAGNTIYF. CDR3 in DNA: TGTGCCAGCAGCGTAGTTGGAGGGGCAGGAAACACCATATATTTT.

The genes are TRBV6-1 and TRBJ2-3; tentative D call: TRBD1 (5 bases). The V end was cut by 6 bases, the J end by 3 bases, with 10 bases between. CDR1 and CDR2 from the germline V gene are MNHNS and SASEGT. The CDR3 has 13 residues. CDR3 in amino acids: CASRLRQTDTQYF. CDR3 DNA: TGTGCCAGCAGACTACGACAGACAGATACGCAGTATTTT.

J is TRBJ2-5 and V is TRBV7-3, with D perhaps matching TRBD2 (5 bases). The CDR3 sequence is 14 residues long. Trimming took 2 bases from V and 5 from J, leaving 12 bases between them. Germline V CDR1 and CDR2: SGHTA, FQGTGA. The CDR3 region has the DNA TGTGCCAGCAGCTTAGCCGGCGGGCGCGAGACCCAGTACTTC. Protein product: CASSLAGGRETQYF. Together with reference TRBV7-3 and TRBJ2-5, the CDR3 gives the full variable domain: GAGVSQTPSNKVTEKGKYVELRCDPISGHTALYWYRQSLGQGPEFLIYFQGTGAADDSGLPNDRFFAVRPEGSVSTLKIQRTERGDSAVYLCASSLAGGRETQYFGPGTRLLVL.

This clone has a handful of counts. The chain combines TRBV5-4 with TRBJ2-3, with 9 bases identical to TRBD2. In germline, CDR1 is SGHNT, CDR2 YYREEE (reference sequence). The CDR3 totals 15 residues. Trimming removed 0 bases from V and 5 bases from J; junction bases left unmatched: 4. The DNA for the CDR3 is TGTGCCAGCAGCTTGGCAGCGGGGGGAGTAGATACGCAGTATTTT. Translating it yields CASSLAAGGVDTQYF.

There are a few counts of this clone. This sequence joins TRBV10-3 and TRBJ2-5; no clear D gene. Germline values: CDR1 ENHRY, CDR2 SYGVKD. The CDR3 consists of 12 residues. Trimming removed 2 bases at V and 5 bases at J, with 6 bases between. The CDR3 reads CAISENSETQYF. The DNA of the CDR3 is TGTGCCATCAGTGAGAATTCGGAGACCCAGTACTTC.

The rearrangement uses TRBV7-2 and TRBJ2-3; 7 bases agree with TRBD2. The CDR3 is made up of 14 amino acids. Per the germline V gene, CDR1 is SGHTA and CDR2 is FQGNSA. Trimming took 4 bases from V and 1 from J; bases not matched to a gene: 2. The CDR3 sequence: CASSWSGGTDTQYF. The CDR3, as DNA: TGTGCCAGCAGCTGGAGCGGGGGCACAGATACGCAGTATTTT.

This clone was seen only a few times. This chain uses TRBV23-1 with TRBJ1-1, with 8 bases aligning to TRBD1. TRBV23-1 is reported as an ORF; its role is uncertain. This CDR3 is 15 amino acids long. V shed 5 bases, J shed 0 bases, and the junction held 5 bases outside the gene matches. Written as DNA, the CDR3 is TGCGCCAGCAGTGGCAGGGGGCCAATGAACACTGAAGCTTTCTTT. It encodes CASSGRGPMNTEAFF.

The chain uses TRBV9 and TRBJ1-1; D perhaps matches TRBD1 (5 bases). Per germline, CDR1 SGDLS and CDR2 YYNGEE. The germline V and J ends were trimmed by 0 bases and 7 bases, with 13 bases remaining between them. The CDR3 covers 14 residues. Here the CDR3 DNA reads TGTGCCAGCAGCGTAGTAGGGAGGGACGGTGAAGCTTTCTTT. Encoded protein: CASSVVGRDGEAFF. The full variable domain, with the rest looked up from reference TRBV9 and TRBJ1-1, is DSGVTQTPKHLITATGQRVTLRCSPRSGDLSVYWYQQSLDQGLQFLIQYYNGEERAKGNILERFSAQQFPDLHSELNLSSLELGDSALYFCASSVVGRDGEAFFGQGTRLTVV.

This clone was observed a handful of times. The CDR3 region is CASSAPGQGAYGYTF. The CDR3 DNA reads TGTGCCAGCAGTGCTCCGGGACAGGGGGCCTATGGCTACACCTTC. The chain links TRBV25-1 to TRBJ1-2; 12 nucleotides align to TRBD1. This CDR3 is 15 amino acids long. Trimming cost V 4 bases and J 4 bases; bases outside gene matches: 4. Germline V lookup: CDR1 MGHDK, CDR2 SYGVNS.

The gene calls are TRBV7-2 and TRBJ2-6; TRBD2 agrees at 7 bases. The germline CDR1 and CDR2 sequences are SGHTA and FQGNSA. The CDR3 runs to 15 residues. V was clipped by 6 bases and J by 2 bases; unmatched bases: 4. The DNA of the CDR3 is TGTGCCAGCAGTAAGCGGGGTACTGGGGCCAACGTCCTGACTTTC. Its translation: CASSKRGTGANVLTF.

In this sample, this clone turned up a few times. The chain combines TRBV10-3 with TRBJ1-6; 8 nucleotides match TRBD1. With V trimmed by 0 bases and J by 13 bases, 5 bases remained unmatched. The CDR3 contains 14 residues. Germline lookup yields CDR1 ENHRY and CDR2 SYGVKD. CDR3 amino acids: CAISESGQGLPLHF. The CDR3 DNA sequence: TGTGCCATCAGTGAGTCCGGACAGGGTCTTCCCCTCCACTTT.

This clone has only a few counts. CDR3 sequence reads: CASSAGMNTEAFF. CDR3 DNA sequence: TGTGCCAGCAGTGCCGGGATGAACACTGAAGCTTTCTTT. V usage is TRBV7-3 and J usage is TRBJ1-1, with unresolved D. Germline assignment: CDR1 SGHTA and CDR2 FQGTGA. This CDR3 region has 13 residues. Trimming took 6 bases from V and 0 from J, leaving 8 bases between them. The full variable domain, in which reference TRBV7-3 and TRBJ1-1 provide the parts outside the CDR3, is GAGVSQTPSNKVTEKGKYVELRCDPISGHTALYWYRQSLGQGPEFLIYFQGTGAADDSGLPNDRFFAVRPEGSVSTLKIQRTERGDSAVYLCASSAGMNTEAFFGQGTRLTVV.

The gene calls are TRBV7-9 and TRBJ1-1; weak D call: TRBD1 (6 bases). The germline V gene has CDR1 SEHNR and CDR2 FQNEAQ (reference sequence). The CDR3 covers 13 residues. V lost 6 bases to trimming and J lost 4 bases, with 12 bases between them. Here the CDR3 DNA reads TGTGCCAGCAGGTCGGGGGGCCTCACTGAAGCTTTCTTT. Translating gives CASRSGGLTEAFF.

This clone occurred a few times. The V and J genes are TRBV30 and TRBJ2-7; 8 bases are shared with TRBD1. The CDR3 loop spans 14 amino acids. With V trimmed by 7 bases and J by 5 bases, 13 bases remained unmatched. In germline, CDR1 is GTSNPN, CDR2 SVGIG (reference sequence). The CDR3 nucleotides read TGTGCCTTTGAGACCGGGACAGGAGCTAACGAGCAGTACTTC. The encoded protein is CAFETGTGANEQYF.

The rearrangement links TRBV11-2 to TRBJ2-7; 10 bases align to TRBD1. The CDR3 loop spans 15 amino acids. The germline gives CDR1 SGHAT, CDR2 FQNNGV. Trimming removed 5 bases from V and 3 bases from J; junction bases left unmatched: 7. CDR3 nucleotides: TGTGCCAGCAGCCTCGGGACAGGGGCATTCTACGAGCAGTACTTC. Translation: CASSLGTGAFYEQYF.

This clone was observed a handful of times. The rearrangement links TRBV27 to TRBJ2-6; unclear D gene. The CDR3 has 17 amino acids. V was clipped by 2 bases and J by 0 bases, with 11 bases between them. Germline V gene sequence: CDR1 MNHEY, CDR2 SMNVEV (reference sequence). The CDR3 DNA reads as TGTGCCAGCAGTTTAAGAGCGCTACACTCTGGGGCCAACGTCCTGACTTTC. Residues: CASSLRALHSGANVLTF. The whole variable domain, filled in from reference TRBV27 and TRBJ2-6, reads EAQVTQNPRYLITVTGKKLTVTCSQNMNHEYMSWYRQDPGLGLRQIYYSMNVEVTDKGDVPEGYKVSRKEKRNFPLILESPSPNQTSLYFCASSLRALHSGANVLTFGAGSRLTVL.